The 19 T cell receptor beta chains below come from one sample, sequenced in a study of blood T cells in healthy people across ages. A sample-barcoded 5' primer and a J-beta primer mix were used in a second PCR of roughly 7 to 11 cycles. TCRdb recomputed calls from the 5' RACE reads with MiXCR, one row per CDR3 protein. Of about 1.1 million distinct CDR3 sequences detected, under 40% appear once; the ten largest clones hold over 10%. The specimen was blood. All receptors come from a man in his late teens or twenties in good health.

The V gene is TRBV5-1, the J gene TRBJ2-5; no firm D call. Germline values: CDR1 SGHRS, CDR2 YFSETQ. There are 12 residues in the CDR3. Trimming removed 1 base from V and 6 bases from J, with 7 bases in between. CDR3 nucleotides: TGCGCCAGCAGCTTGAACAGAAAGACCCAGTACTTC. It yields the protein CASSLNRKTQYF.

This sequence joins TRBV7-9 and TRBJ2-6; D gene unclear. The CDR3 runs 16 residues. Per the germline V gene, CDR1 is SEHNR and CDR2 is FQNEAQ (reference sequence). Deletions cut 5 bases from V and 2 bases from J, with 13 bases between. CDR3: CASSPITMPGANVLTF. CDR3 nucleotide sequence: TGTGCCAGCAGCCCCATTACAATGCCTGGGGCCAACGTCCTGACTTTC.

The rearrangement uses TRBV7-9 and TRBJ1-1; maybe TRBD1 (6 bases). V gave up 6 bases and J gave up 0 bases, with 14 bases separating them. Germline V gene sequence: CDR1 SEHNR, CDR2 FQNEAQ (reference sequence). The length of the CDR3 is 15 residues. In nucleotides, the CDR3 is TGTGCCAGCAGTGCTCCGGGACACCTGAACACTGAAGCTTTCTTT. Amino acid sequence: CASSAPGHLNTEAFF.

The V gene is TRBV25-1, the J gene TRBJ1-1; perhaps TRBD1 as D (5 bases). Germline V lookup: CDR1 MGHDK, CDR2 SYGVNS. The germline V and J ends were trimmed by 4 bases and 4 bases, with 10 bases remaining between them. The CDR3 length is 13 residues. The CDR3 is CASSGAQGTEAFF. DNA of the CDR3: TGTGCCAGCAGTGGGGCTCAGGGCACTGAAGCTTTCTTT.

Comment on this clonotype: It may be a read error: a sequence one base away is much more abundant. The CDR3 reads CASRQGPDEQFF. CDR3 nucleotides: TGTGCCAGCAGGCAGGGTCCGGATGAGCAGTTCTTC. V and J are TRBV6-6 and TRBJ2-1; tentative D call: TRBD1 (5 bases). Germline V lookup: CDR1 MNHNY, CDR2 SVGAGI (reference sequence). The CDR3 runs to 12 residues. The V end was cut by 6 bases, the J end by 8 bases, with 11 bases between.

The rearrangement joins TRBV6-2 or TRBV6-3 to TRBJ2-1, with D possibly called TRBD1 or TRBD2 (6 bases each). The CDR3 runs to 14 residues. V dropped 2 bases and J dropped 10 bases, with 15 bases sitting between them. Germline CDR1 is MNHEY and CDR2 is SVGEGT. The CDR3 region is CASSYAPKGGEQFF. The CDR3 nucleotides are TGTGCCAGCAGTTACGCCCCAAAGGGGGGAGAGCAGTTCTTC.

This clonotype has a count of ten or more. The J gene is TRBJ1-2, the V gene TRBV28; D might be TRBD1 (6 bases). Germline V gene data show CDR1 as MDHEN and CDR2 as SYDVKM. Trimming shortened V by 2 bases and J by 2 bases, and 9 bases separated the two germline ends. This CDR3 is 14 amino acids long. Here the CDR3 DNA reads TGTGCCAGCAGTTTAGGGGGGCAAAACTATGGCTACACCTTC. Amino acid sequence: CASSLGGQNYGYTF.

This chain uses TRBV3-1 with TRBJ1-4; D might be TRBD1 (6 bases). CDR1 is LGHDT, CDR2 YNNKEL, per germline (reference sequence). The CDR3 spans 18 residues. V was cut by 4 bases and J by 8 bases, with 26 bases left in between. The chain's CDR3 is CASSPGHRVPLVGEKLFF. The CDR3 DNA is TGTGCCAGCAGCCCCGGCCACAGGGTCCCACTAGTAGGGGAAAAACTGTTTTTT.

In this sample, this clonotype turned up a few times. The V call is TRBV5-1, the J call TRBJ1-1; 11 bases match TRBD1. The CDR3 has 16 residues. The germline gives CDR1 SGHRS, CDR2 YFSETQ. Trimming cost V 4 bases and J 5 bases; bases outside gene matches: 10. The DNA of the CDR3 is TGCGCCAGCAGCAAATTATTGGACAGGGGGCCTACTGAAGCTTTCTTT. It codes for CASSKLLDRGPTEAFF. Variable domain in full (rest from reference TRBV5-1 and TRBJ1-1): KAGVTQTPRYLIKTRGQQVTLSCSPISGHRSVSWYQQTPGQGLQFLFEYFSETQRNKGNFPGRFSGRQFSNSRSEMNVSTLELGDSALYLCASSKLLDRGPTEAFFGQGTRLTVV.

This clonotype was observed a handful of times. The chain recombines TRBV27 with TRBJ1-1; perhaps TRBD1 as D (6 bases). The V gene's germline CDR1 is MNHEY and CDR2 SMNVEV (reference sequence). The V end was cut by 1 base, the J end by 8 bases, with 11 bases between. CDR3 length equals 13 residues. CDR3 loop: CASSLWGAGEAFF. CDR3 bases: TGTGCCAGCAGTTTATGGGGGGCAGGAGAAGCTTTCTTT.

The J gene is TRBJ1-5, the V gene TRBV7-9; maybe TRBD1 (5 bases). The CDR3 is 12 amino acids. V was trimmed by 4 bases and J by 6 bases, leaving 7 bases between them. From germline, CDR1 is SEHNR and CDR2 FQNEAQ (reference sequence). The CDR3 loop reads CASSWGAQPQHF. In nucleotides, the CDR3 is TGTGCCAGCAGCTGGGGCGCTCAGCCCCAGCATTTT.

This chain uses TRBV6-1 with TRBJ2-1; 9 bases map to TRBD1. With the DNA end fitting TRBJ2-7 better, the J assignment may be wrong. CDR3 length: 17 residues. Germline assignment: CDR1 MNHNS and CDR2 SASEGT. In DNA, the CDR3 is TGTGCCAGCAGTAAAGGGACACAGGGGGCATCCTACAATGAGCAGTACTTC. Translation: CASSKGTQGASYNEQYF.

The CDR3 sequence is CASRPSGGTAELYEQYF. In DNA form, the CDR3 reads TGTGCCAGCCGTCCTAGCGGGGGGACGGCCGAACTCTACGAGCAGTACTTC. The genes are TRBV12-3 or TRBV12-4 and TRBJ2-7; 11 bases match TRBD2. CDR3 length: 17 residues. Unmatched junction bases numbered 15, after V lost 8 bases and J lost 3 bases.

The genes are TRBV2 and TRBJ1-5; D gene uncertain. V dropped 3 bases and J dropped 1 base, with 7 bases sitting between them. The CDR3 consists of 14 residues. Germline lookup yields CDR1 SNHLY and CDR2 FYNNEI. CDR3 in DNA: TGTGCCAGCAGTGAGGGAAGGAGCAATCAGCCCCAGCATTTT. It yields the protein CASSEGRSNQPQHF.

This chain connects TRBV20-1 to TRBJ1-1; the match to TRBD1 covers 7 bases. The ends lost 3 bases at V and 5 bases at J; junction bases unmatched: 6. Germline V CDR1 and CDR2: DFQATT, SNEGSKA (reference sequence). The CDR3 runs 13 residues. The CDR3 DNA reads TGCAGTGCTAGTCGGACAGGAGTAACTGAAGCTTTCTTT. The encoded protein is CSASRTGVTEAFF.

CDR3 region: CASSYVGGAPYNEQYF. The DNA for the CDR3 is TGTGCCAGCAGTTACGTCGGTGGGGCTCCCTACAATGAGCAGTACTTC. The chain combines TRBV6-2 or TRBV6-3 with TRBJ2-7; D is perhaps TRBD1 (5 bases). This CDR3 has 16 amino acids. Trimming pared 2 bases from V and 7 bases from J, leaving 21 bases between. Germline V lookup: CDR1 MNHEY, CDR2 SVGEGT.

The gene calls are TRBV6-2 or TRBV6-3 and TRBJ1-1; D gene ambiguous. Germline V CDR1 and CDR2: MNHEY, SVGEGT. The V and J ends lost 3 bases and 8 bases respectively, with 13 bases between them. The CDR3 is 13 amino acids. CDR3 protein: CASSYGLGSEAFF. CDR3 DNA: TGTGCCAGCAGTTATGGTTTGGGTTCAGAAGCTTTCTTT.

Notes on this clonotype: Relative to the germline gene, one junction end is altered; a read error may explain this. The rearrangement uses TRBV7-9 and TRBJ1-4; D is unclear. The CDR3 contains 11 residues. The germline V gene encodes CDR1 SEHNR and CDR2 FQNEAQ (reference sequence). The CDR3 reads CASTLYEKLFF. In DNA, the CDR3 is TGTGCCAGCACCTTATATGAAAAACTGTTTTTT. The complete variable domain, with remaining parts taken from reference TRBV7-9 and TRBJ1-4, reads DTGVSQNPRHKITKRGQNVTFRCDPISEHNRLYWYRQTLGQGPEFLTYFQNEAQLEKSRLLSDRFSAERPKGSFSTLEIQRTEQGDSAMYLCASTLYEKLFFGSGTQLSVL.

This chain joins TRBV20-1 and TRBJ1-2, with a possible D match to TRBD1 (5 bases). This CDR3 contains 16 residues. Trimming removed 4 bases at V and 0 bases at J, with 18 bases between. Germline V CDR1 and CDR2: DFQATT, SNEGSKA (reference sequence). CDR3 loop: CSATTDWDRTNYGYTF. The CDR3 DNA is TGCAGTGCTACCACTGATTGGGACCGTACTAACTATGGCTACACCTTC.